This TCR beta chain was captured in a study of shared clonotypes between healthy human individuals. CD45RO-negative, CCR7-positively selected cells formed the naive CD8 fraction, excluding terminally differentiated effector memory CD45RA+ cells. General study findings and limits: At large depth, rarefaction still showed sorted-subset sequencing to be incomplete.

Some clones are missing from TCRdb's copy, which holds only in-frame ones; the method was immunoSEQ multiplex PCR. Of about 2 million clones in the sample, roughly 94% are singletons; the top ten hold 0.9% to 1.5%. To note about this clone: Antigen specificity is unknown.

CDR1 MNHNS and CDR2 SASEGT come from the germline V gene. The CDR3 is made up of 17 amino acids. V lost 3 bases, J lost 1 base, and 5 bases stayed unmatched. V is TRBV6-1 and J is TRBJ1-6; 8 bases are a match to TRBD1. The receptor was isolated from a man aged 18 to 29 in good health. Sequenced sample: naive CD8+ T cells sorted from blood. Here the CDR3 DNA reads TGTGCCAGCAGTGACCTCCGGACAGGGTCCTATAATTCACCCCTCCACTTT. It yields the protein CASSDLRTGSYNSPLHF.